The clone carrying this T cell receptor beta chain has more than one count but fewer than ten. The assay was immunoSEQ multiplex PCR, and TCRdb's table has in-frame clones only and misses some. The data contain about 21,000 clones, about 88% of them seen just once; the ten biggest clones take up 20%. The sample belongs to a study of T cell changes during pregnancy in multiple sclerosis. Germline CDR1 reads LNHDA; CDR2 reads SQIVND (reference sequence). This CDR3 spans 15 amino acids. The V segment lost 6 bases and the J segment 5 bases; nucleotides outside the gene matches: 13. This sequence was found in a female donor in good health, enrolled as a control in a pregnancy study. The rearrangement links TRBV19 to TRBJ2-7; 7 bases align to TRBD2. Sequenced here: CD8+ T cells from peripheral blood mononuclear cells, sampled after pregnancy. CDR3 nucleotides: TGTGCCAGTAGAAGCAGTAGGGCGGGAGAGAACGAGCAGTACTTC. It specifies CASRSSRAGENEQYF.